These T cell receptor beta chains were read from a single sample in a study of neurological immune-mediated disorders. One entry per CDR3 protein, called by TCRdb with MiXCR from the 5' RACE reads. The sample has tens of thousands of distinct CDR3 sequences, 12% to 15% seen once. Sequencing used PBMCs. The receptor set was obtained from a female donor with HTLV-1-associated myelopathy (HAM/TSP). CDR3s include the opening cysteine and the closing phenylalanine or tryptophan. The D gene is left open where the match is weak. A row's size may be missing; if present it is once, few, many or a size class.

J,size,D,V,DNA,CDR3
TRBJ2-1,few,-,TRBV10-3,TGTGCCATCAGTGTGGCCTTTGAGCAGTTCTTC,CAISVAFEQFF
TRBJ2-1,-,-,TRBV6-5,TGTGCCAGCAGTTACCCCCGGGGTAATGAGCAGTTCTTC,CASSYPRGNEQFF
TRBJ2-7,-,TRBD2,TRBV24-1,TGTGCCACCAGTACAGGGACTAGCGGGAACTACGAGCAGTACTTC,CATSTGTSGNYEQYF
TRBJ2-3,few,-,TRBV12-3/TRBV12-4,TGTGCCAGCAGCCCTACCCCTAGCACAGATACGCAGTATTTT,CASSPTPSTDTQYF
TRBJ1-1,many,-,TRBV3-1,TGTGCCAGCAGCCCCTTCAGTGGAGGGGGGAACACTGAAGCTTTCTTT,CASSPFSGGGNTEAFF
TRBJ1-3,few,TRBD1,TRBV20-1,TGCAGTGCTAGAAGGGACAGGGGAAACACCATATATTTT,CSARRDRGNTIYF
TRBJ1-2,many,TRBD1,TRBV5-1,TGCGCCAGCAGCTTGGAAAGGGGGCTCGGCGGCTACACCTTC,CASSLERGLGGYTF
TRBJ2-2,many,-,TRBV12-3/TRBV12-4,TGTGCCAGCAGTTTACTGGCGGGGGCCACCGGGGAGCTGTTTTTT,CASSLLAGATGELFF
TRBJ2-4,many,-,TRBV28,TGTGCCAGCAGTTCACCAGGGACCGGGGTCAAAAACATTCAGTACTTC,CASSSPGTGVKNIQYF
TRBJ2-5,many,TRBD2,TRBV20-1,TGCAGTGCTGCTAGCGGGGCGTACCAAGAGACCCAGTACTTC,CSAASGAYQETQYF
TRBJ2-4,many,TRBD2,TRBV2,TGTGCCACCATGCAGGGACTAATCTTTGGCAAAAACATTCAGTACTTC,CATMQGLIFGKNIQYF
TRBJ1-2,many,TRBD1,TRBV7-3,TGTGCCAACAGCTTATCAGGGACAGGGGGCTATGGCTACACCTTC,CANSLSGTGGYGYTF
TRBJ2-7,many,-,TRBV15,TGTGCCACCAGCAGAGAGACAGAGGCGGAGCAGTACTTC,CATSRETEAEQYF
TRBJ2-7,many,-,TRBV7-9,TGTGCCAGCAGCCCGAGCTCCTACGAGCAGTACTTC,CASSPSSYEQYF
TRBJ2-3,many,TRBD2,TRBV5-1,TGCGCCAGCAACTTCGGACGGGGGGGGAGCACAGATACGCAGTATTTT,CASNFGRGGSTDTQYF
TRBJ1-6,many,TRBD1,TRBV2,TGTGCCAGCAGTATGGACAGGCCCTCCTATAATTCACCCCTCCACTTT,CASSMDRPSYNSPLHF
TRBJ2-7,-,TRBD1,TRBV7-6,TGTGCCAGCAGCTCTTTCTCGGACAGGAACTACGAGCAGTACTTC,CASSSFSDRNYEQYF
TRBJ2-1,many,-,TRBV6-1,TGTGCCAGCCGATGGACGGATTCCTACAATGAGCAGTTCTTC,CASRWTDSYNEQFF
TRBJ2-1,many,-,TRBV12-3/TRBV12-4,TGTGCCAGCAGTTTGAGGGGGGAATACAATGAGCAGTTCTTC,CASSLRGEYNEQFF
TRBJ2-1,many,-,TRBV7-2,TGTGCCAGCAGCCCAAGCAGACTCTCCTACAATGAGCAGTTCTTC,CASSPSRLSYNEQFF
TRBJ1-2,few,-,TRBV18,TGTGCCAGCTCACCACGCCGAGCCTATGGCTACACCTTC,CASSPRRAYGYTF
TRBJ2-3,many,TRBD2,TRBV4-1,TGCGCCAGCAGCCAAGGAAGGGGGGGACTAGCTAGCACAGATACGCAGTATTTT,CASSQGRGGLASTDTQYF
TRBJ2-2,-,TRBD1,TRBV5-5,TGTGCCAGCAGCCGGGACAGGGGGCGGAGTACCGGGGAGCTGTTTTTT,CASSRDRGRSTGELFF
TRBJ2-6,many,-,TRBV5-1,TGCGCCAGCAGAGTGCAGGGGTCTGGGGCCAACGTCCTGACTTTC,CASRVQGSGANVLTF
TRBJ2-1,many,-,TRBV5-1,TGCGCCAGCAGCCGGGACTTCACCTACAATGAGCAGTTCTTC,CASSRDFTYNEQFF
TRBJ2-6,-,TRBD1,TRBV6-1,TGTGCCAGCAGTGACCCGGGACAGGGAATCGGGGCCAACGTCCTGACTTTC,CASSDPGQGIGANVLTF
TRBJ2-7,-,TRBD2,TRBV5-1,TGCGCCAGCAGCCAACTAAGCGGGAGAGGTCACTCCTACGAGCAGTACTTC,CASSQLSGRGHSYEQYF
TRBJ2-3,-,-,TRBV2,TGTGCCAGCAGTCAAGCGGTATGGAGCAGGCGTGGGACAGATACGCAGTATTTT,CASSQAVWSRRGTDTQYF
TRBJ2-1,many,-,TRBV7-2,TGTGCCAGCAGCTTAGGGATATACAATGAGCAGTTCTTC,CASSLGIYNEQFF
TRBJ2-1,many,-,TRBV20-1,TGCAGTGCTAGAGATCCGACAACCTACAATGAGCAGTTCTTC,CSARDPTTYNEQFF
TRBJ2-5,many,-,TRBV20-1,TGCAGTGCTAGAGGGTCTTATCAAGAGACCCAGTACTTC,CSARGSYQETQYF
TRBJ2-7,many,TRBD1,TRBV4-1,TGCGCCAGCAGCCAAGAAAATGACAGGGCCTACGAGCAGTACTTC,CASSQENDRAYEQYF
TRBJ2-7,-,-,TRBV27,TGTGCCAGCAGTTTATCCCCCGGACAGATCTACGAGCAGTACTTC,CASSLSPGQIYEQYF
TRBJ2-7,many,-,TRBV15,TGTGCTACCAGCAGAGATGTGGGGGAGCAGTACTTC,CATSRDVGEQYF
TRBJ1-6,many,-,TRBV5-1,TGCGCCAGCAGCCCGGGACCGCCTTATAATTCACCCCTCCACTTT,CASSPGPPYNSPLHF
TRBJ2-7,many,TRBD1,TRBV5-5,TGTGCCAGCAGCTTCGGGACAGGGGCGGGCGAGCAGTACTTC,CASSFGTGAGEQYF
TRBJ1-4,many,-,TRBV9,TGTGCCAGCAGCGAGGCCAACGAAGGGGCGGGAGAAAAACTGTTTTTT,CASSEANEGAGEKLFF
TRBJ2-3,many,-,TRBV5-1,TGCGCCAGCAGCTTGGAGGTGGGAGGTGGCGATACGCAGTATTTT,CASSLEVGGGDTQYF
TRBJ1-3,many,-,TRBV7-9,TGTGCCAGCAGCGTTCAGACCGGGACACGCTCTGGAAACACCATATATTTT,CASSVQTGTRSGNTIYF
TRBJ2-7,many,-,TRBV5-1,TGCGCCAGCAGCTTGTTGCCGGGGCCCGACTCCTACGAGCAGTACTTC,CASSLLPGPDSYEQYF
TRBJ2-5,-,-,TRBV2,TGTGCCTGCAGTGCTTTGACAGGCACCCTTACCCAGTACTTC,CACSALTGTLTQYF